This TCR beta chain was documented in a study of T cell responses to AZD1222 COVID-19 vaccine. Findings of the study overall: A mostly white British donor set with more females was recruited, and clonal diversity was possibly underestimated. Of spike-specific TCRs, nearly half reportedly target regions left unmutated in variants. Spike-specific TCR breadth and depth both grew after two AZD1222 doses. There were vaccine-associated CD4 TCRs across spike, dominant at 160-218 and 743-854.

Data came from immunoSEQ multiplex PCR; TCRdb stores just in-frame clones and leaves some out. The data contain over 120,000 clones, 80% to 90% of them singletons. As regards this clone: The target antigen is unknown.

From germline, CDR1 is KGHDR and CDR2 SFDVKD. Deletions cut 7 bases from V and 6 bases from J, with 11 bases between. The CDR3 spans 12 residues. The chain links TRBV24-1 to TRBJ2-5; D is perhaps TRBD1 (5 bases). The sequences come from peripheral blood, collected on day 0 of AZD1222 vaccination. This receptor was identified in an adult in good health. CDR3 sequence reads: CATSPQGKTQYF. The CDR3 region has the DNA TGTGCCACCAGCCCGCAGGGAAAGACCCAGTACTTC.